The 27 T cell receptor beta chains in this list originate from one sample, sequenced in a study of cytomegalovirus exposure and HLA in healthy donors (dated by TCRdb to about 2017). Library construction relied on the immunoSEQ multiplex PCR assay. The multiplex PCR relied on a mix of 60 forward primers for TCR Vbeta segments and 13 reverse primers for TCR Jbeta segments. Sourced from immuneACCESS, this table was stored by TCRdb with only in-frame sequences that have V and J called. A share of the clones is absent; for the studies checked, an unresolved V gene accounts for under half, and the remainder has no known explanation. This sample gives around 120,000 clones in total; about 80% of them show up just once. The leading ten clones occupy roughly 9.2% of the sample. What was sequenced was PBMCs. These receptors all stem from a female donor in good health and CMV-seropositive.

The genes are TRBV11-2 and TRBJ2-1; possible D gene TRBD1, 5 bases. This CDR3 comprises 15 residues. Trimming stripped 3 bases from V and 6 bases from J, with 15 bases between. CDR1 is SGHAT and CDR2 is FQNNGV in the germline V gene. The CDR3 loop is CASSFGASLSNEQFF. CDR3 sequence (DNA): TGTGCCAGCAGCTTTGGGGCTAGTTTGAGCAATGAGCAGTTCTTC.

The rearrangement links TRBV18 to TRBJ1-1; weak D call: TRBD1 (6 bases). The V gene lost 8 bases and the J gene lost 4 bases, with 14 bases spanning the gap. The CDR3 covers 13 residues. Per the germline V gene, CDR1 is KGHSH and CDR2 is LQKENI. CDR3 sequence: CASAQGRITEAFF. For the CDR3, the DNA is TGTGCCAGCGCCCAGGGGAGAATCACTGAAGCTTTCTTT.

A single count supports this clone. The chain uses TRBV9 and TRBJ2-2, with a weak D call TRBD2 (6 bases). Trimming took off 2 bases at V and 5 bases at J, with 10 bases between the two ends. From germline, CDR1 is SGDLS and CDR2 YYNGEE. CDR3 length: 14 amino acids. CDR3 residues: CASSVTSGTGELFF. The CDR3 nucleotides are TGTGCCAGCAGCGTGACTAGTGGGACCGGGGAGCTGTTTTTT. Together with reference TRBV9 and TRBJ2-2, the CDR3 gives the full variable domain: DSGVTQTPKHLITATGQRVTLRCSPRSGDLSVYWYQQSLDQGLQFLIQYYNGEERAKGNILERFSAQQFPDLHSELNLSSLELGDSALYFCASSVTSGTGELFFGEGSRLTVL.

The CDR3 bases are TGCGGTGGGACTGATCAAGAGACCCAGTACTTC. It translates to CGGTDQETQYF. V gene TRBV20-1 combines with J gene TRBJ2-5; TRBD2 might be the D (6 bases). The CDR3 runs to 11 residues. Germline assignment: CDR1 DFQATT and CDR2 SNEGSKA (reference sequence).

J is TRBJ1-2 and V is TRBV9, with a possible D match to TRBD1 (5 bases). The CDR3 covers 15 residues. Per the germline V gene, CDR1 is SGDLS and CDR2 is YYNGEE. The V and J ends lost 3 bases and 5 bases respectively, with 17 bases between them. The CDR3 DNA sequence: TGTGCCAGCAGCGCGGGGGGGTCAGTGTCTTATGGCTACACCTTC. As protein: CASSAGGSVSYGYTF.

The gene calls are TRBV6-6 and TRBJ1-2, with 7 bases identical to TRBD1. Germline V gene data show CDR1 as MNHNY and CDR2 as SVGAGI (reference sequence). Losses at the gene ends were 5 bases for V and 6 bases for J; bases not matched to a gene: 15. The CDR3 covers 16 residues. Here the CDR3 reads CASSRNPETGNHGYTF. The DNA for the CDR3 is TGTGCCAGCAGTCGAAATCCCGAGACAGGGAACCATGGCTACACCTTC.

This chain uses TRBV18 with TRBJ2-7, with 7 bases identical to TRBD1. V gave up 4 bases and J gave up 4 bases; unmatched junction bases: 4. The germline V gene encodes CDR1 KGHSH and CDR2 LQKENI. CDR3 size: 13 residues. CDR3 protein: CASSQGAAYEQYF. The CDR3 nucleotides read TGTGCCAGCTCACAGGGGGCGGCTTACGAGCAGTACTTC.

The genes are TRBV6-5 and TRBJ1-2, with 7 bases fitting TRBD1. Germline assignment: CDR1 MNHEY and CDR2 SVGAGI. The trim removed 6 bases at V and 11 bases at J, leaving 12 bases unmatched. The CDR3 extends over 13 amino acids. CDR3 protein: CASRSTGTELYTF. The CDR3 coding sequence is TGTGCCAGCAGATCTACCGGGACAGAACTGTACACCTTC.

This sequence joins TRBV2 and TRBJ2-1, with unresolved D. CDR1 is SNHLY, CDR2 FYNNEI, per germline. V dropped 8 bases and J dropped 0 bases, with 11 bases sitting between them. The CDR3 loop spans 14 amino acids. The CDR3 reads CASQDRSSYNEQFF. CDR3 in DNA: TGTGCCAGCCAAGACCGGAGCTCCTACAATGAGCAGTTCTTC.

This clone was picked up one time. The chain recombines TRBV30 with TRBJ1-5; no clear D gene. Per the germline V gene, CDR1 is GTSNPN and CDR2 is SVGIG (reference sequence). V lost 1 base, J lost 4 bases, and 8 bases lay in between. CDR3 length equals 13 residues. The CDR3 sequence is CAWSEFANQPQHF. In nucleotides, the CDR3 is TGTGCCTGGAGTGAGTTTGCGAATCAGCCCCAGCATTTT.

The chain uses TRBV7-2 and TRBJ2-1; D perhaps matches TRBD1 (6 bases). Between the trimmed V and J ends, which lost 2 bases and 4 bases, there was a span of 15 bases. The germline V gene has CDR1 SGHTA and CDR2 FQGNSA. The CDR3 spans 16 residues. The CDR3 coding sequence is TGTGCCAGCAGCTTACGTGGGACAACAAAATACAATGAGCAGTTCTTC. Its translation is CASSLRGTTKYNEQFF.

Only one count was recorded for this clone. V usage is TRBV10-3 and J usage is TRBJ2-7; TRBD1 is a possible D gene (6 bases). Germline V gene lookup returns CDR1 ENHRY and CDR2 SYGVKD. V was trimmed by 2 bases and J by 1 base, leaving 9 bases between them. This CDR3 contains 14 residues. The CDR3 sequence: CAISELQGSYEQYF. In DNA, the CDR3 is TGTGCCATCAGTGAGCTTCAGGGGTCCTACGAGCAGTACTTC.

This clone was found once. The CDR3: CASSSYPGQGASEQFF. The CDR3 DNA sequence: TGTGCCAGCAGCTCTTACCCGGGACAGGGGGCAAGTGAGCAGTTCTTC. V and J are TRBV28 and TRBJ2-1; 12 positions agree with TRBD1. The V gene end was trimmed by 6 bases and the J gene end by 9 bases; junction bases not matched to a gene: 12. The CDR3 spans 16 residues. The V gene's germline CDR1 is MDHEN and CDR2 SYDVKM.

The V call is TRBV5-1, the J call TRBJ1-5; TRBD1 might be the D (5 bases). CDR1 is SGHRS and CDR2 is YFSETQ in the germline V gene. Between the trimmed V and J ends, which lost 0 bases and 0 bases, there was a span of 7 bases. The CDR3 consists of 15 residues. CDR3 in DNA: TGCGCCAGCAGCTTGGCAGGGAATAGCAATCAGCCCCAGCATTTT. Its translation is CASSLAGNSNQPQHF.

This clone was counted a single time. The chain employs TRBV7-2 and TRBJ1-2; D remains unclear. This CDR3 comprises 15 residues. V was pared by 1 base and J by 2 bases, with 11 bases between. CDR1 is SGHTA, CDR2 FQGNSA, per germline. CDR3 residues: CASSLEPGRNYGYTF. The CDR3 DNA is TGTGCCAGCAGCTTAGAGCCGGGTCGAAACTATGGCTACACCTTC.

V and J are TRBV10-3 and TRBJ2-3; a possible D gene is TRBD2 (5 bases). Per the germline V gene, CDR1 is ENHRY and CDR2 is SYGVKD. This CDR3 is 13 amino acids long. V was clipped by 6 bases and J by 1 base, with 8 bases between them. The CDR3: CAIRGSGTDTQYF. The CDR3 DNA sequence: TGTGCCATCAGGGGGAGCGGCACAGATACGCAGTATTTT.

The chain uses TRBV7-2 and TRBJ2-1, with D maybe TRBD1 (6 bases). CDR1 and CDR2 (germline): SGHTA, FQGNSA. This CDR3 contains 15 residues. V was trimmed by 5 bases and J by 4 bases, leaving 15 bases between them. CDR3 nucleotide sequence: TGTGCCAGCAGCAAACAGGGACCACCGTACAATGAGCAGTTCTTC. The encoded protein is CASSKQGPPYNEQFF.

This clone was seen a few times. This chain uses TRBV7-3 with TRBJ2-2; 10 bases fit TRBD2. Germline V lookup: CDR1 SGHTA, CDR2 FQGTGA. The ends lost 1 base at V and 5 bases at J; junction bases unmatched: 4. The CDR3 sequence is 16 residues long. The CDR3 region is CASSLNSGGRTGELFF. The DNA for the CDR3 is TGTGCCAGCAGCTTAAATAGCGGGGGGCGAACCGGGGAGCTGTTTTTT.

In this sample, this clone turned up a few times. This CDR3 is CASSLARTVEAFF. The CDR3 nucleotides read TGTGCCAGCAGCTTAGCGCGGACAGTCGAAGCTTTCTTT. The chain uses TRBV7-9 and TRBJ1-1, with a tentative D call TRBD1 (6 bases). CDR1 is SEHNR and CDR2 is FQNEAQ in the germline V gene (reference sequence). Trimming removed 0 bases at V and 8 bases at J, with 10 bases between. This CDR3 is 13 amino acids long.

This clone has a handful of counts. The J gene is TRBJ1-2, the V gene TRBV7-9; TRBD1 is a possible D gene (5 bases). Looked up from germline, CDR1 is SEHNR and CDR2 is FQNEAQ (reference sequence). This CDR3 has 16 residues. V lost 5 bases, J lost 2 bases, and 18 bases lay in between. CDR3 sequence (DNA): TGTGCCAGCAGCCTTCTAGGGGCAGACACCAACTATGGCTACACCTTC. Encoded protein: CASSLLGADTNYGYTF.

The table lists this clone with a count of one. The rearrangement uses TRBV19 and TRBJ1-5, with D tentatively TRBD1 (5 bases). CDR1 is LNHDA, CDR2 SQIVND, per germline (reference sequence). The CDR3 contains 16 residues. Trimming took off 4 bases at V and 6 bases at J, with 19 bases between the two ends. In nucleotides, the CDR3 is TGTGCCAGTAGTACCCATTCTACAGGTTTAGGTCAGCCCCAGCATTTT. Translating it yields CASSTHSTGLGQPQHF.

The chain employs TRBV30 and TRBJ2-5, with 13 bases fitting TRBD2. CDR1 GTSNPN and CDR2 SVGIG come from the germline V gene (reference sequence). With 3 bases clipped from V and 5 bases from J, the junction kept 3 bases outside the gene matches. The CDR3 is 14 residues long. The CDR3 coding sequence is TGTGCCTGGAGCATACTAGCGGGGGGGGAGACCCAGTACTTC. Amino acid sequence: CAWSILAGGETQYF.

In its sample, this clone was seen a few times. The V gene is TRBV6-1, the J gene TRBJ1-1; D is unclear. Germline-derived CDR1 and CDR2 are MNHNS and SASEGT. Trimming pared 8 bases from V and 8 bases from J, leaving 21 bases between. The CDR3 consists of 14 residues. CDR3 amino acids: CASVRIKPGTEAFF. CDR3 DNA sequence: TGTGCCAGCGTACGAATCAAACCGGGTACAGAAGCTTTCTTT.

The chain couples TRBV5-1 to TRBJ2-5; no reliable D call. The V gene lost 2 bases and the J gene lost 5 bases, with 10 bases spanning the gap. Germline CDR1 reads SGHRS; CDR2 reads YFSETQ. The CDR3 is made up of 13 amino acids. The CDR3 is CASSFAAGETQYF. For the CDR3, the DNA is TGCGCCAGCAGCTTTGCGGCCGGGGAGACCCAGTACTTC.

The rearrangement joins TRBV7-9 to TRBJ1-1, with 9 bases matching TRBD1. The ends lost 5 bases at V and 0 bases at J; junction bases unmatched: 4. The CDR3 has 15 amino acids. The germline V gene has CDR1 SEHNR and CDR2 FQNEAQ (reference sequence). The CDR3 DNA reads as TGTGCCAGCAGCCCTCGGACAGGGGTGAACACTGAAGCTTTCTTT. Translated, it gives CASSPRTGVNTEAFF. Filled out from reference TRBV7-9 and TRBJ1-1, the complete variable domain reads DTGVSQNPRHKITKRGQNVTFRCDPISEHNRLYWYRQTLGQGPEFLTYFQNEAQLEKSRLLSDRFSAERPKGSFSTLEIQRTEQGDSAMYLCASSPRTGVNTEAFFGQGTRLTVV.

CDR3 sequence (DNA): TGCGCCAGCAGCTCTAATAGCGGAAAAGAGACCCAGTACTTC. Its protein is CASSSNSGKETQYF. The gene calls are TRBV5-1 and TRBJ2-5, with D perhaps TRBD2 (6 bases). Germline CDR1 and CDR2: SGHRS and YFSETQ. This CDR3 comprises 14 residues. Trimming stripped 3 bases from V and 3 bases from J, with 12 bases between.

CDR3 sequence: CASSLVDRWDTEAFF. The CDR3 DNA follows: TGTGCCAGCAGCTTAGTCGACAGGTGGGACACTGAAGCTTTCTTT. V is TRBV7-2 and J is TRBJ1-1; TRBD1 might be the D (6 bases). The ends were cut back, 1 base at V and 3 bases at J, with 12 bases in the middle. Per the germline V gene, CDR1 is SGHTA and CDR2 is FQGNSA. The CDR3 extends over 15 amino acids.